Here is one TCR beta chain with its context. The record originates from a study of T cell changes during pregnancy in multiple sclerosis. Clones were read by immunoSEQ multiplex PCR, and TCRdb kept only the in-frame ones, dropping some. The table lists around 100,000 clones, about 90% of them singletons. Between the trimmed V and J ends, which lost 6 bases and 7 bases, there was a span of 21 bases. This CDR3 has 15 residues. Germline CDR1 reads MNHEY; CDR2 reads SVGAGI. The source material was peripheral blood, sampled after pregnancy. This chain joins TRBV6-5 and TRBJ1-2; a possible D gene is TRBD1 (6 bases). This TCR came from a female donor with multiple sclerosis, enrolled in a pregnancy study. The CDR3 is CASRPGQPEKIGYTF. DNA of the CDR3: TGTGCCAGCAGGCCCGGACAGCCGGAAAAAATTGGCTACACCTTC.